A selection of T cell receptor beta chains follows, all from one sample in a study of T cells and copy number aberrations in small-cell lung cancer. TCRdb's copy holds only in-frame clones and misses some; the assay was immunoSEQ multiplex PCR. Of over a thousand clones listed, roughly 80% are singletons. Sequenced material: tumor tissue. These TCRs come from a man in his sixties with small cell lung cancer. Each CDR3 is given with its conserved first and last residue.

J gene	V gene	CDR3 protein
TRBJ2-3	TRBV30	CAWSVRLTSDTDTQYF
TRBJ1-1	TRBV6-5	CASSYSTNRVTEAFF
TRBJ2-7	TRBV7-2	CASSLQRDRGYF
TRBJ1-2	TRBV28	CASSKGVGYGYTF
TRBJ2-7	TRBV11-1	CASSSSYEQYF
TRBJ1-2	TRBV18	CASSAGTGGGYTF
TRBJ2-2	TRBV5-6	CASSLFRGTGELFF
TRBJ1-2	TRBV6-5	CASSKTGTYGYTF
TRBJ2-5	TRBV2	CASCIRVSETQYF
TRBJ1-1	TRBV7-3	CASSLTLRQYTEAFF
TRBJ2-3	TRBV11-3	CANSFGAGGATDTQYF
TRBJ2-2	TRBV6-1	CASIRDRATGELFF
TRBJ2-7	TRBV5-1	CASSLSSGGVFYEQYF
TRBJ2-7	TRBV4-3	CASSQGTGAWGEQYF
TRBJ2-7	TRBV11-2	CASSFPGTGGYEQYF
TRBJ1-6	TRBV5-5	CASSIGTRNSPLHF
TRBJ1-2	TRBV7-2	CASSLQQGLGYTF
TRBJ2-2	TRBV29-1	CSVEAGVGTGELFF
TRBJ2-2	TRBV7-2	CASSPGQGVGELFF
TRBJ1-4	TRBV2	CASVNSLNEKLFF
TRBJ2-7	TRBV6-5	CASRYSTAYEQYF